This record looks at one T cell receptor (beta chain) sequence and its context. No antigen is known for it. Each patient relapsed following autologous stem cell transplantation, and prior brentuximab vedotin exposure differed. The data were taken from a study of PD-1 blockade in classical Hodgkin lymphoma. TCRdb's copy holds only in-frame clones and misses some; the assay was immunoSEQ multiplex PCR. The table has 66,000 or so clones, roughly two thirds seen once. Study-level results: Reasons behind the repertoire differences stay unclear, perhaps disease activity or earlier therapy. TCR diversity in CD4+, not CD8+, cells rose significantly by C4D1. Complete responders' baseline diversity resembled that of newly diagnosed patients. Relapsed/refractory patients reportedly had lower baseline diversity than newly diagnosed patients.

Sequenced material: peripheral blood mononuclear cells (PBMCs), taken before the second cycle of nivolumab. This sequence was found in a human donor with classical Hodgkin lymphoma.

This chain's CDR3 is CASSAVMGEKLFF. CDR3 DNA: TGCGCCAGCAGCGCTGTTATGGGTGAAAAACTGTTTTTT. This chain connects TRBV5-1 to TRBJ1-4; no definite D call. V was pared by 4 bases and J by 7 bases, with 11 bases between. Germline lookup yields CDR1 SGHRS and CDR2 YFSETQ. This CDR3 is 13 amino acids long.